The present entry profiles one T cell receptor (beta chain) with its context. Enrolled through a virtual design, the participants were between about 18 and 100 years of age and came from some 26 US areas. Cohort 3 recovered donors had two negative PCRs, clearance, or symptom resolution. Libraries were prepared by immunoSEQ multiplex PCR; TCRdb keeps only in-frame clonotypes and omits some of them. Of roughly 230,000 clones in the sample, 65% to 85% were seen once. These data come from a study of blood T cell repertoires in COVID-19. Study-level information: The cDNA or gDNA used as material had been derived from T cells, B-cell-depleted T cells, or PBMCs.

CDR1 and CDR2 from the germline V gene are SGDLS and YYNGEE. V lost 0 bases and J lost 1, with 8 bases in between. This CDR3 contains 14 residues. Source material: PBMCs or T cells enriched from blood (not recorded which). V usage is TRBV9 and J usage is TRBJ2-7; D uncertain. This sequence was found in a man aged 50 to 59 who had recovered from COVID-19. CDR3 loop: CASSVGPQSYEQYF. CDR3 bases: TGTGCCAGCAGCGTAGGGCCCCAGTCCTACGAGCAGTACTTC.